This TCR beta chain emerged from a study of blood T cell repertoires in COVID-19. Across the study: COVID-19 samples from acute and convalescent phases originated in the United States, Italy and Spain.

The V end lost 5 bases, the J end lost 1 base, and 14 bases lay between the germline ends. The CDR3 spans 17 residues. CDR1 and CDR2 (germline): KGHDR, SFDVKD. The age range of participants was 18 to 89 years, with residence in about two dozen US areas. Participant-given clinical history determined each cohort assignment. As handled by the study authors: Quantification of nucleated cells was approximated via reference gene primer amplification. The repertoire was sequenced with immunoSEQ multiplex PCR; TCRdb's copy has only in-frame clones and lacks some. The DNA gave D and trimming, while V, J and clone size come from that table. The sample has fewer than 200,000 clones; around 82% are singletons.

The chain carries TRBV24-1 and TRBJ2-6; D is uncertain. The specimen was PBMCs or T cells enriched from blood (not recorded which). The receptor was derived from a woman between 50 and 59 years old in a cohort exposed to, infected with or recovered from COVID-19 (not recorded which). CDR3 sequence reads: CATSGPGRESGANVLTF. In DNA, the CDR3 is TGTGCCACCAGTGGTCCGGGTAGAGAGTCTGGGGCCAACGTCCTGACTTTC.